This T cell receptor (beta chain) was identified during a study of T cell repertoires in cytomegalovirus infection. Study-wide background: The study used recently identified HLA-C-restricted and well-studied HLA-B-restricted CMV epitopes.

Notes on the study in general: CMV carriers having the relevant HLA were flagged by cumulative public TCR beta family frequency.

TCRdb re-called the reads with MiXCR, one entry per CDR3 protein. The table has roughly 120,000 distinct CDR3 sequences, over 30% seen once. In regard to this clonotype: Its antigen is not known.

Trimming pared 3 bases from V and 4 bases from J, leaving 7 bases between. CDR1 is LNHDA and CDR2 is SQIVND in the germline V gene (reference sequence). The CDR3 has 12 residues. This material consisted of CD8+ T cells from cultured PBMCs, taken from culture after CMV antigen stimulation. The V gene is TRBV19, the J gene TRBJ2-7; D call uncertain. This receptor was taken from a human donor in good health (CMV status not recorded). Some clones in this sample may be carry-over from other donors' samples. CDR3: CASSIDGYEQYF. In nucleotides, the CDR3 is TGTGCCAGTAGTATTGATGGGTACGAGCAGTACTTC.